A selection of T cell receptor beta chains follows, all from one sample in a study of regulatory T cells in long-lasting Graves disease. TCRdb reprocessed the multiplex PCR reads with MiXCR, giving one entry per CDR3 protein. The sample has fewer than 550,000 distinct CDR3 sequences; under 25% are singletons. The material was peripheral blood mononuclear cells (PBMCs), obtained when the disease was refractory, from a patient treated with antithyroid drugs. These receptors came from a female donor with Graves disease. The CDR3 runs from the conserved cysteine through the conserved F or W. A D gene is named only where the DNA matches it firmly. The size entry is marked missing in some rows and otherwise reads once, few, many or a size class.

J	size	D	V	DNA	CDR3
TRBJ2-2	many	.	TRBV2	TGTGCCAGCAGTGGATTGGGGGGGGCCGGAACCGGGGAGCTGTTTTTT	CASSGLGGAGTGELFF
TRBJ2-5	many	TRBD2	TRBV27	TGTGCCAGCAGTCCCTTCGGGGGGGCGGAGACCCAGTACTTC	CASSPFGGAETQYF
TRBJ1-1	many	.	TRBV13	TGTGCCAGCAGCCCCACTCGTGGGACTGAAGCTTTCTTT	CASSPTRGTEAFF
TRBJ2-7	few	.	TRBV5-1	TGCGCCAGCAGCTTGCCCCTCGAGAACGAACTGGTATCCTACGAGCAGTACTTC	CASSLPLENELVSYEQYF
TRBJ2-7	many	.	TRBV28	TGTGCCAGCAGTTTGGTGGGAAACCTCCTTTACGAGCAGTACTTC	CASSLVGNLLYEQYF
TRBJ2-2	few	.	TRBV5-1	TGCGCCAGCAGCTCGGCGGAGGGGGCGAATGGGGAGCTGTTTTTT	CASSSAEGANGELFF
TRBJ1-2	.	.	TRBV12-3/TRBV12-4	TGTGCCAACGCACAGGACCTCTATGGCTACACCTTC	CANAQDLYGYTF
TRBJ2-2	.	TRBD1	TRBV11-2	TGTGCCAGCAGCTTAGCCACAGGGGACATCACCTCAGGGAAGCTGTTTTTT	CASSLATGDITSGKLFF
TRBJ1-1	.	.	TRBV11-2	TGTGCCAGCAGCCTTTGGACGGGGAACACTGAAGCTTTCTTT	CASSLWTGNTEAFF
TRBJ2-2	.	TRBD2	TRBV25-1	TGTGCCAGCAGCGCCACTAGCGGGCACACCGGGGAGCTGTTTTTT	CASSATSGHTGELFF
TRBJ2-5	few	.	TRBV7-2	TGTGCCAGCAGCTTAGTCCCACGAAGGAAGGAGACCCAGTACTTC	CASSLVPRRKETQYF
TRBJ2-5	.	TRBD2	TRBV2	TGTGCCAGCAAGGTGACTAGCGGGAGGCCCTTCAGAGAGACCCAGTACTTC	CASKVTSGRPFRETQYF